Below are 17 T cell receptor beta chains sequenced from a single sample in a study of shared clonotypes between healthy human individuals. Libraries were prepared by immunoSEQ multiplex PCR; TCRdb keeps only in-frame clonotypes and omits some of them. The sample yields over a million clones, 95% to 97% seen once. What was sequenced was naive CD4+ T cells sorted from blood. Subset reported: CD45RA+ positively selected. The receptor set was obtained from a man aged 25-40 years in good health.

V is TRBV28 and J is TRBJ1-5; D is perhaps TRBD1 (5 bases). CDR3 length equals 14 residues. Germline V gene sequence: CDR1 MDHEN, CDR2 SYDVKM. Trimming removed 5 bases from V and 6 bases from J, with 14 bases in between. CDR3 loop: CASSKTRAAQPQHF. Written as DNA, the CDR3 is TGTGCCAGCAGTAAGACCAGGGCTGCTCAGCCCCAGCATTTT.

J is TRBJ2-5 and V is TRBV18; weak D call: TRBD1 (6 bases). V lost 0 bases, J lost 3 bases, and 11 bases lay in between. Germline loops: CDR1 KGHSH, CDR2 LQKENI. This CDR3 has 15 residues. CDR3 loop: CASSPPLRTEETQYF. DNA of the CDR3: TGTGCCAGCTCACCACCATTGAGGACAGAAGAGACCCAGTACTTC.

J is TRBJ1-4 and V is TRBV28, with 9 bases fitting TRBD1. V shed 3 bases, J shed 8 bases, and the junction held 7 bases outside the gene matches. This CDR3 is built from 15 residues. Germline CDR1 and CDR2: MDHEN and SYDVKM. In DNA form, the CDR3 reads TGTGCCAGCAGTTTGGATTACAGGGGGCGCGAAAAACTGTTTTTT. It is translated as CASSLDYRGREKLFF.

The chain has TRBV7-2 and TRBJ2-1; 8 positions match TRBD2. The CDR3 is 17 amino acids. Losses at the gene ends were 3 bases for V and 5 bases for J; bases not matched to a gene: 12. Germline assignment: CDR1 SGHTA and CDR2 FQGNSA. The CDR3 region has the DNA TGTGCCAGCAGCTTTGCGGGAGGTACGATACGAAACAATGAGCAGTTCTTC. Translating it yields CASSFAGGTIRNNEQFF.

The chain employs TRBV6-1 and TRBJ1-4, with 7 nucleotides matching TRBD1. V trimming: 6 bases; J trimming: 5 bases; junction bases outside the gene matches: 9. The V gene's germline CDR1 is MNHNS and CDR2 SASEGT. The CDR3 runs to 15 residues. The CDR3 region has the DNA TGTGCCAGCAGCAATAACAGGGGCCTAAATGAAAAACTGTTTTTT. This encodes CASSNNRGLNEKLFF.

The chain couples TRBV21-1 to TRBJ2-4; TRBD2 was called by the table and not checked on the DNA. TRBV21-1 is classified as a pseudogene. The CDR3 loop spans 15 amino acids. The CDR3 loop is CASSKAPGAKNIQYF. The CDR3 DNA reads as TGTGCCAGCAGCAAAGCCCCGGGGGCCAAAAACATTCAGTACTTC.

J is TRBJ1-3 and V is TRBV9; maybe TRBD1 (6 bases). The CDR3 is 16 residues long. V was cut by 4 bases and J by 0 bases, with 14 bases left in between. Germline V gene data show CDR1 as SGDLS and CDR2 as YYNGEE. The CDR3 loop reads CASSMRQDVSGNTIYF. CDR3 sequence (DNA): TGTGCCAGCAGCATGAGACAGGACGTCTCTGGAAACACCATATATTTT.

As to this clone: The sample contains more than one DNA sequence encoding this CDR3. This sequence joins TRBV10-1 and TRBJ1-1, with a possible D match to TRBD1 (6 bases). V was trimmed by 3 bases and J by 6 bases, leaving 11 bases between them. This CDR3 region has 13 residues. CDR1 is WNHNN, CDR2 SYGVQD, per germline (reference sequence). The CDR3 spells CASSETGRPEAFF. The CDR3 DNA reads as TGCGCCAGCAGTGAAACAGGGCGACCTGAAGCTTTCTTT.

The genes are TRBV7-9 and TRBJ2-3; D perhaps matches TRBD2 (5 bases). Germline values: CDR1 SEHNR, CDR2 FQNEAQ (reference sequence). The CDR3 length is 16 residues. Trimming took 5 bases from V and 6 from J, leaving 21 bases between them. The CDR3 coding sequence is TGTGCCAGCAGCGGAGTGGCGGGCCCTAGCCAGGATACGCAGTATTTT. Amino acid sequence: CASSGVAGPSQDTQYF.

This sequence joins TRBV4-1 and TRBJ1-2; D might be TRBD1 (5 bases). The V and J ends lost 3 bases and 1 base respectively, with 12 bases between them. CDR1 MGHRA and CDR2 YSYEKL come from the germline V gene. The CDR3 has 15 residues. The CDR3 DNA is TGCGCCAGCAGCCATGCCGGGACCGTTAACTATGGCTACACCTTC. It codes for CASSHAGTVNYGYTF.

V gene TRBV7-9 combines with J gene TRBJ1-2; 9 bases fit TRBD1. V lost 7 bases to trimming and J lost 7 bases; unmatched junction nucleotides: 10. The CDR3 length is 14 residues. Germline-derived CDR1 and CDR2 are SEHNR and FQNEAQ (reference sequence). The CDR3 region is CASTSWDRDTGYTF. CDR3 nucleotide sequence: TGTGCCAGCACCTCTTGGGACAGGGATACTGGCTACACCTTC. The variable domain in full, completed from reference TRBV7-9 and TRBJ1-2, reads DTGVSQNPRHKITKRGQNVTFRCDPISEHNRLYWYRQTLGQGPEFLTYFQNEAQLEKSRLLSDRFSAERPKGSFSTLEIQRTEQGDSAMYLCASTSWDRDTGYTFGSGTRLTVV.

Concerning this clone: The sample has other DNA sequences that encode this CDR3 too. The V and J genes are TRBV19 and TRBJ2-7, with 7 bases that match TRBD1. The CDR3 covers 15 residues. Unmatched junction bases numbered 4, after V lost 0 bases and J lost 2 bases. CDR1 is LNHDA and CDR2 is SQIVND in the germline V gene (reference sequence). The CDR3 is CASSIDPDRAYEQYF. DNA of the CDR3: TGTGCCAGTAGTATAGACCCCGACAGGGCCTACGAGCAGTACTTC.

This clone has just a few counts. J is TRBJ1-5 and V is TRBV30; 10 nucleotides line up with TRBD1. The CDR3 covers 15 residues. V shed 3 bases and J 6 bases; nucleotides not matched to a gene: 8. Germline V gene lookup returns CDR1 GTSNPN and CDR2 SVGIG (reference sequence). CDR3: CAWSETGGLVQPQHF. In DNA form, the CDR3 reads TGTGCCTGGAGCGAGACAGGGGGCTTAGTTCAGCCCCAGCATTTT.

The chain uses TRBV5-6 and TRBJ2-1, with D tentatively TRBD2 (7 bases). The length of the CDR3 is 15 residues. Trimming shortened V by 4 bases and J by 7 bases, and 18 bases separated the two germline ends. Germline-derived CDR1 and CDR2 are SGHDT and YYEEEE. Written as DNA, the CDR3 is TGTGCCAGCAGCGTAACAGGGAGGGACTATAATGAGCAGTTCTTC. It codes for CASSVTGRDYNEQFF.

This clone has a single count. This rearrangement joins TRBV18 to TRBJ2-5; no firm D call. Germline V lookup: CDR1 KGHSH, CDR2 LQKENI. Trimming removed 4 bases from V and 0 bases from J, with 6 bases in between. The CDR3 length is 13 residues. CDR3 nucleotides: TGTGCCAGCTCACGCAAGTACCAAGAGACCCAGTACTTC. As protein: CASSRKYQETQYF.

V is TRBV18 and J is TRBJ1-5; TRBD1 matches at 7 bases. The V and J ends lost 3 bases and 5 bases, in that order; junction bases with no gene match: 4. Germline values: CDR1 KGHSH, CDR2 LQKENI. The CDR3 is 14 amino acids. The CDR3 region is CASSPRGPDQPQHF. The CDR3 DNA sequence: TGTGCCAGCTCACCGAGGGGGCCCGATCAGCCCCAGCATTTT.

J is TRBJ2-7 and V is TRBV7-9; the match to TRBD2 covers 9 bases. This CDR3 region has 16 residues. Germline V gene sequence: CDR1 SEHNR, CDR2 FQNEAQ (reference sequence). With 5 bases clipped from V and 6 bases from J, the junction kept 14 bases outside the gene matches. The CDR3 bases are TGTGCCAGCAGCACGATAAAACTAGCGGGTCGCTCCGAGCAGTACTTC. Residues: CASSTIKLAGRSEQYF.